Listed here is a single TCR beta chain. The data derive from a study of blood T cell repertoires in COVID-19. Study details: PBMCs, B-cell-depleted T cells, or T cells provided the cDNA or gDNA that made up the material.

Donors were grouped by their self-reported clinical history. This table comes from immunoSEQ multiplex PCR, and its TCRdb copy is limited to in-frame clones, with some not included. The data hold about 210,000 clones, with around 87% observed a single time. The sequence derives from a man aged 25 to 40 in a cohort exposed to, infected with or recovered from COVID-19 (not recorded which). The sequencing input was PBMCs or T cells enriched from blood (not recorded which).

CDR3 sequence: CASSQGPSGGFGYTF. CDR3 DNA sequence: TGTGCCAGCAGCCAAGGACCTTCAGGGGGTTTTGGCTACACCTTC. The V and J genes are TRBV3-1 (or the pseudogene TRBV3-2) and TRBJ1-2; 7 bases fit TRBD1. Unmatched junction bases numbered 9, after V lost 1 base and J lost 7 bases. The CDR3 extends over 15 amino acids. Germline V gene lookup returns CDR1 LGHDT and CDR2 YNNKEL (reference sequence).